Presented here are 20 T cell receptor beta chains from one specimen sequenced in a study of OX40 agonist ivuxolimab in advanced cancers. Produced via immunoSEQ multiplex PCR; TCRdb's table is partial and in-frame only. Here the sample spans 50,000 or so clones, around 87% being singletons. The input for sequencing was CD4+ or CD8+ T cells sorted from blood, taken in a trial of the OX40 agonist ivuxolimab. The receptors come from an adult with an advanced solid tumor such as melanoma, head and neck, liver or kidney cancer.

The rearrangement links TRBV7-9 to TRBJ1-2; possibly TRBD1 for D (6 bases). This CDR3 has 13 residues. The V and J ends lost 7 bases and 3 bases respectively, with 12 bases between them. The germline gives CDR1 SEHNR, CDR2 FQNEAQ (reference sequence). CDR3 bases: TGTGCCAGCACAACGGACAGCTACTATGGCTACACCTTC. It specifies CASTTDSYYGYTF.

The V and J genes are TRBV11-2 and TRBJ1-4; D is unclear. Trimming stripped 4 bases from V and 6 bases from J, with 12 bases between. CDR3 length: 14 residues. The germline V gene encodes CDR1 SGHAT and CDR2 FQNNGV. For the CDR3, the DNA is TGTGCCAGCAGCTCGACCCAAAGGGATGAAAAACTGTTTTTT. Translating it yields CASSSTQRDEKLFF.

This clone is medium-sized. This sequence joins TRBV5-6 and TRBJ1-5; possible D gene TRBD1, 6 bases. Trimming removed 3 bases at V and 6 bases at J, with 16 bases between. Germline V gene data show CDR1 as SGHDT and CDR2 as YYEEEE. The CDR3 has 15 residues. This CDR3 is CASSYGAGGGQPQHF. The CDR3 DNA reads TGTGCCAGCAGCTATGGCGCGGGGGGCGGTCAGCCCCAGCATTTT.

This clone was recorded only once. The chain joins TRBV27 to TRBJ1-5; TRBD1 matches at 8 bases. This CDR3 has 13 residues. Germline V gene sequence: CDR1 MNHEY, CDR2 SMNVEV (reference sequence). V shed 3 bases and J 6 bases; nucleotides not matched to a gene: 1. CDR3 in DNA: TGTGCCAGCAGTTTCGACAGGGGTCAGCCCCAGCATTTT. This gives the protein CASSFDRGQPQHF.

This sequence joins TRBV10-3 and TRBJ2-1; perhaps TRBD2 as D (5 bases). V lost 0 bases and J lost 8, with 14 bases in between. The CDR3 totals 15 residues. Germline CDR1 ENHRY, CDR2 SYGVKD. CDR3 protein: CAISESTDYGDEQFF. CDR3 coding DNA: TGTGCCATCAGTGAGTCGACTGACTATGGCGATGAGCAGTTCTTC.

The chain joins TRBV5-6 to TRBJ2-1; TRBD2 matches at 9 bases. The CDR3 loop spans 15 amino acids. Germline V lookup: CDR1 SGHDT, CDR2 YYEEEE. With V trimmed by 3 bases and J by 1 base, 2 bases remained unmatched. The CDR3 sequence: CASSSRGGSYNEQFF. The CDR3 nucleotides are TGTGCCAGCAGCTCGCGGGGGGGATCCTACAATGAGCAGTTCTTC. Variable domain in full (rest from reference TRBV5-6 and TRBJ2-1): DAGVTQSPTHLIKTRGQQVTLRCSPKSGHDTVSWYQQALGQGPQFIFQYYEEEERQRGNFPDRFSGHQFPNYSSELNVNALLLGDSALYLCASSSRGGSYNEQFFGPGTRLTVL.

V gene TRBV2 combines with J gene TRBJ1-2, with D unresolved. Germline V gives CDR1 SNHLY, CDR2 FYNNEI. V gave up 8 bases and J gave up 4 bases, with 8 bases separating them. The CDR3 length is 11 residues. The CDR3 sequence: CASPSSYGYTF. The CDR3 DNA follows: TGTGCCAGCCCCTCTTCCTATGGCTACACCTTC. Filled out from reference TRBV2 and TRBJ1-2, the complete variable domain reads EPEVTQTPSHQVTQMGQEVILRCVPISNHLYFYWYRQILGQKVEFLVSFYNNEISEKSEIFDDQFSVERPDGSNFTLKIRSTKLEDSAMYFCASPSSYGYTFGSGTRLTVV.

The chain combines TRBV10-2 with TRBJ2-5; D gene uncertain. The CDR3 sequence is 20 residues long. The germline CDR1 and CDR2 sequences are WSHSY and SAAADI. V was cut by 3 bases and J by 2 bases, with 28 bases left in between. This chain's CDR3 is CASSDFGQSWGPHQQETQYF. Here the CDR3 DNA reads TGCGCCAGCAGTGATTTTGGGCAGAGCTGGGGTCCCCACCAACAAGAGACCCAGTACTTC.

V usage is TRBV11-2 and J usage is TRBJ2-1; 7 bases fit TRBD1. The V and J ends lost 3 bases and 6 bases, in that order; junction bases with no gene match: 14. This CDR3 has 17 residues. The germline CDR1 and CDR2 sequences are SGHAT and FQNNGV. The CDR3 DNA sequence: TGTGCCAGCAGCTTGGGGCCCCAGGGGGTTCCGTTCAATGAGCAGTTCTTC. Translation gives CASSLGPQGVPFNEQFF.

This clone was found once. The rearrangement links TRBV2 to TRBJ1-3; 10 positions agree with TRBD1. J lost 3 bases, V lost 5 bases, and 7 bases had no gene match. CDR3 length equals 16 residues. The V gene's germline CDR1 is SNHLY and CDR2 FYNNEI. The CDR3 coding sequence is TGTGCCAGCAGTTTCCAGACAGGGGGCCGTGGAAACACCATATATTTT. It yields the protein CASSFQTGGRGNTIYF. Filled out from reference TRBV2 and TRBJ1-3, the complete variable domain reads EPEVTQTPSHQVTQMGQEVILRCVPISNHLYFYWYRQILGQKVEFLVSFYNNEISEKSEIFDDQFSVERPDGSNFTLKIRSTKLEDSAMYFCASSFQTGGRGNTIYFGEGSWLTVV.

The J gene is TRBJ1-2, the V gene TRBV27; 7 positions match TRBD1. V shed 3 bases and J 2 bases; nucleotides not matched to a gene: 3. Germline CDR1 reads MNHEY; CDR2 reads SMNVEV (reference sequence). The CDR3 has 14 amino acids. The CDR3 loop is CASSFEGANYGYTF. The CDR3 coding sequence is TGTGCCAGCAGTTTCGAGGGGGCCAACTATGGCTACACCTTC.

This sequence joins TRBV13 and TRBJ1-2, with 10 positions matching TRBD1. The CDR3 extends over 16 amino acids. J was trimmed by 6 bases and V by 6 bases; bases with no gene match: 13. The germline CDR1 and CDR2 sequences are PRHDT and FYEKMQ (reference sequence). CDR3 in DNA: TGTGCCAGCAGATTATTGCTGACAGGGGGCAGTCATGGCTACACCTTC. The encoded protein is CASRLLLTGGSHGYTF.

The chain uses TRBV7-9 and TRBJ1-5; D ambiguous. CDR3 length equals 12 residues. CDR1 is SEHNR, CDR2 FQNEAQ, per germline (reference sequence). Between the trimmed V and J ends, which lost 9 bases and 7 bases, there was a span of 13 bases. CDR3 sequence (DNA): TGTGCCAGTATCGGCGGGAAACAGCCCCAGCATTTT. Amino acids: CASIGGKQPQHF.

The chain uses TRBV5-8 and TRBJ2-5, with D perhaps TRBD2 (6 bases). The CDR3 extends over 18 amino acids. The ends were cut back, 0 bases at V and 5 bases at J, with 23 bases in the middle. Germline-derived CDR1 and CDR2 are SGHTS and YDEGEE. CDR3 region: CASSLVVGGPTEHETQYF. In DNA form, the CDR3 reads TGTGCCAGCAGCTTGGTTGTGGGGGGTCCGACAGAACATGAGACCCAGTACTTC.

The chain joins TRBV5-6 to TRBJ2-1; D call uncertain. Germline-derived CDR1 and CDR2 are SGHDT and YYEEEE. Between the trimmed V and J ends, which lost 3 bases and 9 bases, there was a span of 10 bases. The CDR3 loop spans 12 amino acids. The CDR3 sequence is CASSSVRGEQFF. The CDR3 region has the DNA TGTGCCAGCAGCTCGGTCCGTGGTGAGCAGTTCTTC.

In this sample, this clone turned up once. The chain links TRBV7-9 to TRBJ1-2, with 12 bases aligning to TRBD1. The V gene end was trimmed by 3 bases and the J gene end by 7 bases; junction bases not matched to a gene: 9. CDR1 and CDR2 (germline): SEHNR, FQNEAQ (reference sequence). The CDR3 consists of 16 residues. CDR3 sequence: CASSFFRGQGAGGYTF. The CDR3, as DNA: TGTGCCAGCAGCTTCTTCAGGGGACAGGGGGCAGGTGGCTACACCTTC.

This chain uses TRBV19 with TRBJ2-3, with 9 bases aligning to TRBD2. CDR1 is LNHDA, CDR2 SQIVND, per germline (reference sequence). This CDR3 contains 15 residues. The ends lost 5 bases at V and 3 bases at J; junction bases unmatched: 6. The CDR3 nucleotides are TGTGCCAGTAGTTTTATTAGCGGGGGAACAGATACGCAGTATTTT. As protein: CASSFISGGTDTQYF.

The chain couples TRBV11-2 to TRBJ1-1, with unresolved D. V was shortened by 0 bases and J by 3 bases, with 5 bases between the two germline ends. This CDR3 comprises 13 residues. Germline CDR1 reads SGHAT; CDR2 reads FQNNGV. The CDR3 is CASSLESYTEAFF. DNA of the CDR3: TGTGCCAGCAGCTTAGAGAGTTACACTGAAGCTTTCTTT. The variable domain in full, completed from reference TRBV11-2 and TRBJ1-1, reads EAGVAQSPRYKIIEKRQSVAFWCNPISGHATLYWYQQILGQGPKLLIQFQNNGVVDDSQLPKDRFSAERLKGVDSTLKIQPAKLEDSAVYLCASSLESYTEAFFGQGTRLTVV.

The chain links TRBV6-5 to TRBJ2-7, with 8 bases aligning to TRBD2. Per the germline V gene, CDR1 is MNHEY and CDR2 is SVGAGI. The V gene end was trimmed by 7 bases and the J gene end by 5 bases; junction bases not matched to a gene: 7. CDR3 size: 13 residues. This CDR3 is CASTPGGEDEQYF. CDR3 in DNA: TGTGCCAGCACACCGGGGGGGGAGGACGAGCAGTACTTC.

The CDR3 loop reads CASSWREGAQSEKLFF. In nucleotides, the CDR3 is TGTGCCAGCAGCTGGCGGGAAGGGGCCCAAAGTGAAAAACTGTTTTTT. The chain joins TRBV7-9 to TRBJ1-4; the D gene is possibly TRBD1 (5 bases). The CDR3 has 16 residues. Germline CDR1 is SEHNR and CDR2 is FQNEAQ (reference sequence). V lost 4 bases, J lost 7 bases, and 19 bases lay in between.